This is a list of T cell receptor beta chains from one sample in a study of vaccination effects on CD4 cells after COVID-19. Here immunoSEQ multiplex PCR was the method, and the copy in TCRdb shows in-frame clones only, minus some. The sample shows more than 25,000 clones, roughly two thirds of them seen only once. These receptors lack a known antigen. Sequenced here: CD4+ T cells from PBMCs cultured with HCoV-229E spike peptides, sampled before COVID-19 vaccination. The origin of the receptors is a human donor who received a COVID-19 vaccine. The CDR3 runs from the conserved cysteine through the conserved F or W.

>TRBJ2-1|TRBV9
CASSVGDMPYNEQFF
>TRBJ1-2|TRBV19
CATRGWTPYGYTF
>TRBJ2-7|TRBV2
CASRSGLAGGYEQYF
>TRBJ1-2|TRBV2
CASSPTAFYGYTF
>TRBJ1-2|TRBV29-1
CSARTGASYGYTF
>TRBJ2-7|TRBV2
CASSEGLAGVSAREQYF
>TRBJ1-1|TRBV2
CASSGGRLKTTEAFF
>TRBJ1-5|TRBV6-1
CASSEFVGHSNQPQHF
>TRBJ1-5|TRBV2
CASLMEGRNQPQHF
>TRBJ1-5|TRBV28
CASSLGYQPQHF
>TRBJ2-7|TRBV18
CASSPPGSSYEQYF
>TRBJ1-1|TRBV2
CASSEARDREAFF
>TRBJ2-7|TRBV7-9
CANSFSPTQQYF
>TRBJ2-5|TRBV24-1
CATSGGPPQETQYF
>TRBJ1-2|TRBV5-1
CASSLVSSGLRAGYTF
>TRBJ2-1|TRBV11-3
CASSLLSGGNNEQFF
>TRBJ1-2|TRBV27
CASSRRESFNYGYTF
>TRBJ2-7|TRBV5-1
CASSEGLAGGRPHEQYF
>TRBJ2-3|TRBV5-8
CASSLVAGATSTDTQYF
>TRBJ1-6|TRBV2
CASSLGTTNSPLHF
>TRBJ1-3|TRBV25-1
CASSERQGSGNTIYF
>TRBJ1-3|TRBV5-1
CASSWTGGSGNTIYF
>TRBJ1-2|TRBV24-1
CATSRRGDPHGYTF
>TRBJ2-1|TRBV19
CASSITSGVLSSYNEQFF
>TRBJ2-3|TRBV29-1
CSVQGPDTQYF
>TRBJ1-2|TRBV30
CAWRKTGANYGYTF
>TRBJ2-1|TRBV25-1
CASSEFGTSGRNEQFF
>TRBJ2-5|TRBV29-1
CSVVAGDQETQYF
>TRBJ1-1|TRBV7-2
CASSLTGRAEAFF
>TRBJ2-3|TRBV9
CASSATRSVVGTDTQYF
>TRBJ1-2|TRBV29-1
CSGQQGSYGYTF
>TRBJ2-7|TRBV2
CASSGLHPYEQYF
>TRBJ1-3|TRBV2
CASGLSENTIYF
>TRBJ1-6|TRBV7-2
CASSYSSYNSPLHF
>TRBJ1-2|TRBV20-1
CSASRTYANYGYTF
>TRBJ1-2|TRBV28
CASRLVRGDRGRKGYTF
>TRBJ2-5|TRBV7-9
CASSLAGETQYF
>TRBJ2-7|TRBV11-2
CASSLVAGSPVEQYF
>TRBJ2-1|TRBV4-1
CASSLGSRNEQFF
>TRBJ1-1|TRBV28
CASSGTLTDEAFF
>TRBJ1-2|TRBV27
CASSSGGSRYGYTF
>TRBJ1-2|TRBV21-1
CASSKEGGGTYGYTF
>TRBJ1-2|TRBV2
CASSLRRLQSNYGYTF
>TRBJ2-7|TRBV5-5
CASSLDPQTIYEQYF
>TRBJ1-1|TRBV6-5
CASRRGTGVITEAFF
>TRBJ1-1|TRBV4-3
CASSQERVWTGGEAFF
>TRBJ2-3|TRBV19
CASSMRTGTTDTQYF
>TRBJ2-5|TRBV6-2/TRBV6-3
CASSQMTGKETQYF
>TRBJ1-1|TRBV6-5
CASSYGGIVAEAFF